This T cell receptor (beta chain) was retrieved from a study of blood T cell repertoires in COVID-19. In the study overall: The United States, Italy and Spain supplied acute and convalescent COVID-19 samples. Sample material is recorded as cDNA or gDNA derived from T cells, B-cell-depleted T cells, or PBMCs.

Authors' processing steps: The assay estimated nucleated cells by amplifying reference gene primers. Generated by immunoSEQ multiplex PCR, the TCRdb table keeps only in-frame clones and is missing some. V and J calls and clone size are those listed in that table; D and trimming were worked out from the DNA. The sample shows some 300,000 clones, more than 80% of them seen only once. While infection was still active, Seattle patients were enrolled and then followed longitudinally. Only one count was recorded for this clone. The origin of this receptor is a woman in her forties or fifties with COVID-19, enrolled during active disease. Sequenced input: peripheral blood.

The CDR3 DNA follows: TGTGCCTGGAGTGTACGGGGACTAGCGGTCACAGATACGCAGTATTTT. This encodes CAWSVRGLAVTDTQYF. V gene TRBV30 combines with J gene TRBJ2-3; 11 nucleotides line up with TRBD2. After removal of 0 bases from V and 2 bases from J, the junction contained 4 bases not matched to a gene. CDR3 size: 16 residues. CDR1 is GTSNPN and CDR2 is SVGIG in the germline V gene (reference sequence).